A selection of T cell receptor beta chains follows, all from one sample in a study of cytomegalovirus exposure and HLA in healthy donors. Repertoires were generated with immunoSEQ multiplex PCR, while TCRdb's copy carries only in-frame clones and drops some. The sample shows roughly 120,000 clones, 50% to 65% of them seen only once. Sequences were obtained from PBMCs. These receptors came from a man in his forties in good health and CMV-seropositive. CDR3s include the opening cysteine and the closing phenylalanine or tryptophan. The order of the fields is D gene, clone size, J gene, V gene, CDR3 protein, CDR3 DNA. A D gene is named only where the DNA matches it firmly. Some rows mark clone size as missing; the rest say once, few, many or name a class of expanded clone.

d_gene: .
abundance: few
j_gene: TRBJ1-1
v_gene: TRBV11-2
CDR3aa: CASSLTGNTEAFF
CDR3nt: TGTGCCAGCAGTCTGACAGGGAACACTGAAGCTTTCTTT

d_gene: .
abundance: .
j_gene: TRBJ2-5
v_gene: TRBV10-2
CDR3aa: CASSEPQGHTFRETQYF
CDR3nt: TGCGCCAGCAGTGAGCCTCAGGGGCACACTTTCAGAGAGACCCAGTACTTC

d_gene: .
abundance: .
j_gene: TRBJ1-3
v_gene: TRBV30
CDR3aa: CAWAAGGNTIYF
CDR3nt: TGTGCCTGGGCCGCGGGTGGAAACACCATATATTTT

d_gene: .
abundance: .
j_gene: TRBJ2-2
v_gene: TRBV27
CDR3aa: CASSLTRANTGELFF
CDR3nt: TGTGCCAGCAGTTTGACGAGGGCGAACACCGGGGAGCTGTTTTTT

d_gene: .
abundance: once
j_gene: TRBJ2-1
v_gene: TRBV29-1
CDR3aa: CSVESRRGSYNEQFF
CDR3nt: TGCAGCGTTGAGAGTAGGCGGGGTTCCTACAATGAGCAGTTCTTC

d_gene: .
abundance: .
j_gene: TRBJ2-5
v_gene: TRBV19
CDR3aa: CASSTSRTEEETQYF
CDR3nt: TGTGCCAGTAGTACATCCAGGACAGAAGAAGAGACCCAGTACTTC

d_gene: TRBD1
abundance: few
j_gene: TRBJ2-7
v_gene: TRBV10-2
CDR3aa: CASYGTGAGEQYF
CDR3nt: TGCGCCAGCTACGGGACAGGGGCTGGGGAGCAGTACTTC

d_gene: TRBD2
abundance: .
j_gene: TRBJ2-3
v_gene: TRBV18
CDR3aa: CASSPGLAGGPSDTQYF
CDR3nt: TGTGCCAGCTCACCCGGACTAGCGGGAGGGCCTTCAGATACGCAGTATTTT

d_gene: .
abundance: .
j_gene: TRBJ1-2
v_gene: TRBV5-4
CDR3aa: CASSRQVRTNYGYTF
CDR3nt: TGTGCCAGCAGTCGACAGGTTCGGACTAACTATGGCTACACCTTC

d_gene: .
abundance: .
j_gene: TRBJ2-3
v_gene: TRBV5-4
CDR3aa: CASSLTLRTSTDTQYF
CDR3nt: TGTGCCAGCAGCTTGACTTTGCGGACTAGCACAGATACGCAGTATTTT

d_gene: .
abundance: .
j_gene: TRBJ1-3
v_gene: TRBV5-1
CDR3aa: CASSEGNSGNTIYF
CDR3nt: TGCGCCTCAAGCGAGGGTAACTCTGGAAACACCATATATTTT

d_gene: .
abundance: .
j_gene: TRBJ2-7
v_gene: TRBV5-1
CDR3aa: CASSLGGSSYEQYF
CDR3nt: TGCGCCAGCAGCTTGGGTGGGAGCTCCTACGAGCAGTACTTC

d_gene: .
abundance: .
j_gene: TRBJ2-6
v_gene: TRBV6-5
CDR3aa: CASSYSGSGANVLTF
CDR3nt: TGTGCCAGCAGTTATAGCGGCTCTGGGGCCAACGTCCTGACTTTC

d_gene: TRBD1
abundance: few
j_gene: TRBJ2-3
v_gene: TRBV7-3
CDR3aa: CASSPGTGIRGDTQYF
CDR3nt: TGTGCCAGCAGCCCTGGGACAGGGATCCGGGGAGATACGCAGTATTTT

d_gene: TRBD2
abundance: .
j_gene: TRBJ2-6
v_gene: TRBV4-1
CDR3aa: CASSQERSGGVPGANVLTF
CDR3nt: TGCGCCAGCAGCCAAGAAAGAAGCGGGGGGGTACCGGGGGCCAACGTCCTGACTTTC

d_gene: .
abundance: .
j_gene: TRBJ2-3
v_gene: TRBV30
CDR3aa: CAWVQGGPDTQYF
CDR3nt: TGTGCCTGGGTGCAGGGAGGCCCAGATACGCAGTATTTT

d_gene: .
abundance: .
j_gene: TRBJ2-5
v_gene: TRBV2
CDR3aa: CASSGGGETQYF
CDR3nt: TGTGCCAGCAGTGGCGGAGGGGAGACCCAGTACTTC